This TCR beta chain derives from a study of breast tumors, draining lymph nodes, adjacent tissues. CDR1 and CDR2 (germline): SQVTM, ANQGSEA. The CDR3 is 11 residues long. Trimming cost V 2 bases and J 2 bases, with 3 bases left between them. This clonotype was recorded many times. From the multiplex PCR reads, TCRdb called clonotypes with MiXCR, one entry per CDR3 protein. The sample has about 130,000 distinct CDR3 sequences; less than 25% are singletons. Breast cancer patients provided tissue from their axillary draining lymph nodes. This sequence joins TRBV29-1 and TRBJ2-5; D remains unclear. The receptor was isolated from a female donor with breast cancer. Some clones in this sample may be carry-over from other donors' samples. The sequencing input was axillary lymph node tissue. The CDR3: CSVERQETQYF. Written as DNA, the CDR3 is TGCAGCGTTGAAAGACAAGAGACCCAGTACTTC.